The rows below give T cell receptor beta chains drawn from one sample of a study of T-cell reconstitution after alpha-beta-depleted transplantation in children. TCRdb passed the PCR reads through MiXCR, listing each CDR3 protein once. The table includes about 240,000 distinct CDR3 sequences, more than 20% detected once. This specimen consisted of PBMCs, obtained before TCRalphabeta/CD19-depleted stem cell transplant. These receptor sequences come from a girl under 10 years old with Fanconi anemia, due to receive a stem cell transplant. CDR3s include the opening cysteine and the closing phenylalanine or tryptophan.

cdr3_aa,v_call,j_call
CASSLALTPGLASNEQFF,TRBV5-1,TRBJ2-1
CASRLTDLSYEQYF,TRBV28,TRBJ2-7
CSVSVISNYGYTF,TRBV29-1,TRBJ1-2
CASSLMELEQYF,TRBV7-2,TRBJ2-7
CSARDPSQPQHF,TRBV20-1,TRBJ1-5
CSVWTSVTYNEQFF,TRBV20-1,TRBJ2-1
CASSPGQLNTGELFF,TRBV5-1,TRBJ2-2
CSVGVGLNEQYF,TRBV29-1,TRBJ2-7
CASSESSFKLTDTQYF,TRBV6-1,TRBJ2-3
CATSWGSTDTQYF,TRBV10-3,TRBJ2-3
CASSLLGLGERTYEQYF,TRBV7-3,TRBJ2-7
CSVQGTDLYGYTF,TRBV29-1,TRBJ1-2
CASSLARMGPDTQYF,TRBV5-1,TRBJ2-3
CASSQWDSYEQYF,TRBV4-1,TRBJ2-7
CATSRDGPTQYF,TRBV15,TRBJ2-3
CASSRDRGGHQPQHF,TRBV7-8,TRBJ1-5
CSARDYNSLQETQYF,TRBV20-1,TRBJ2-5
CSVQVLLTGELFF,TRBV29-1,TRBJ2-2
CASSNSGQGTEQYF,TRBV6-5,TRBJ2-7
CSVGQGLNQPQHF,TRBV29-1,TRBJ1-5
CSVGADTPTGNEQFF,TRBV29-1,TRBJ2-1
CSVLGVQETQYF,TRBV29-1,TRBJ2-5
CSVDKGSSARAEQYF,TRBV29-1,TRBJ2-7
CASSWGQGFTGELFF,TRBV12-3/TRBV12-4,TRBJ2-2
CASLGRRIAKNIQYF,TRBV28,TRBJ2-4
CASSLGLAGWETYEQYF,TRBV7-2,TRBJ2-7
CASSFPKKDRDCTDTQYF,TRBV7-3,TRBJ2-3
CASSATSGGSSYNEQFF,TRBV7-6,TRBJ2-1
CASSSQETAKNIQYF,TRBV7-2,TRBJ2-4
CSAAGGADTQYF,TRBV29-1,TRBJ2-3
CSVTGGTGDRTDTQYF,TRBV29-1,TRBJ2-3
CASSADRGPTGELFF,TRBV5-6,TRBJ2-2
CASSNTGTEETQYF,TRBV5-6,TRBJ2-5
CASRTGTSVFYEQYF,TRBV6-2/TRBV6-3,TRBJ2-7